This entry is about one T cell receptor beta chain. Its matching antigen is unknown. This sample was included in a study of identical twins. Study-wide results and caveats: Monozygotic twins shared more out-of-frame TCR alpha than recombination models predicted. Cross-sectional statistical analysis was relied on for the conclusions, without the same donors being followed. The abundant beta clonotypes from cord blood had fewer insertions, and memory repertoires had none of this.

TCRdb analysed the 5' RACE reads with MiXCR anew, one entry per CDR3 protein. The sample consists of 310,000 or so distinct CDR3 sequences, roughly 9.7% of them appearing once. These data were also filed under a second study, of yellow fever vaccine responses in identical twins.

The material sequenced was CD8+ T cells sorted from blood. The TCR was taken from a woman between 18 and 29 years old in good health.

The CDR3 DNA sequence: TGTGCCAGCAGCTTATTAGGATCCGGACAGGGCGGCTACGAGCAGTACTTC. This gives the protein CASSLLGSGQGGYEQYF. The chain is built from TRBV7-8 and TRBJ2-7; 8 bases fit TRBD1. CDR1 and CDR2 from the germline V gene are SGHVS and FQNEAQ. J gave up 3 bases and V 2 bases, and 12 bases lay outside the gene matches. The CDR3 sequence is 17 residues long.